This TCR beta chain was identified during a study of CD8 T cells in Susac syndrome (dated by TCRdb to about 2019). Regarding the study in general: Whether CD8+ T cell activation and differentiation in Susac syndrome was antigen driven was tested using repertoire sequencing. Clonality of the CD8+ T cell repertoire was compared between more than 10 healthy donors, some 14 Susac syndrome patients and 15 multiple sclerosis patients.

Points the paper makes about the study in general: The number of individuals in the TCR sequencing and HLA analysis was acknowledged as relatively small.

Peripheral blood CD8+ and CD4+ T cells from healthy donors, Susac syndrome patients and multiple sclerosis patients were profiled using high-throughput TCR beta sequencing. Healthy donors were age- and sex-matched controls. Bulk CD8+ and CD4+ T cells were purified by magnetic negative isolation, while CD8+ TEMRA cells were enriched using FACS. Blood was drawn into EDTA tubes, processed within 24 hours, and PBMCs were isolated by density gradient centrifugation. PBMCs destined for TCR sequencing were cryopreserved in liquid nitrogen and later thawed in a 37 °C water bath. The sorted or isolated CD4+, CD8+ and CD8+ TEMRA cells reached a purity of at least 90%. Of note for this clonotype: Its recognized antigen is unknown. No base-level quality is on record; no much larger clone is a single base apart.

RNA was extracted with the RNeasy kit and 0.5 to 1 ug was reverse transcribed using random hexamers. The immunoSEQ multiplex PCR assay, covering 54 Vbeta and 13 Jbeta segments, was used to amplify TCR beta CDR3 regions. PCR amplification bias was corrected using a synthetic template baseline for primer optimization and computational correction. In the original analysis: Only productive sequences were kept, with reads annotated to V, D and J genes according to IMGT and analyzed in immunoSEQ Analyzer. To calculate clonality, Shannon entropy was normalized by log2 of the number of productive unique sequences and then subtracted from one. Public and private clones were assessed among the 100 most prevalent clones of each patient and control. Susac-specific clones were defined as absent from healthy and MS cohorts, over a thousand published viral clones and other ImmuneACCESS disease sequences. TCRdb ran its own pipeline on the public reads, namely fastp trimming at Q25 and MiXCR clone calling, and kept in-frame beta chains. Each CDR3 protein appears once, grouped with its most common genes and DNA. The V and J calls and clone size are TCRdb's, not the authors'. For this sample the table gives tens of thousands of distinct CDR3 sequences, of which 93% were detected only once. 0.5% to 0.55% of the sample is held by the ten biggest clonotypes.

CDR1 MNHEY and CDR2 SMNVEV are derived from the germline V gene (reference sequence). Trimming at the junction amounts to 1 base on V and 2 bases on J, and the germline ends lie 6 bases apart. The CDR3 sequence holds 14 residues, the cysteine and phenylalanine included. Just the 42-base CDR3 DNA is kept, in frame starting at base 1. The specimen was CD8+ T cells from PBMCs. The source is a human donor in good health. The chain employs TRBV27 and TRBJ2-1; matching of 6 bases hints at TRBD1 as the D gene. The CDR3 loop reads CASSLWGPYNEQFF. The DNA is as follows: TGTGCCAGCAGTTTATGGGGGCCCTACAATGAGCAGTTCTTC.